Listed here are 16 T cell receptor beta chains from one sample, sequenced in a study of vaccination effects on CD4 cells after COVID-19. Sequencing followed a ViraFEST assay step that expanded antigen-specific CD4+ T cells with viral peptide pools. Having been cultured for 10 days, the cells underwent CD4+ T cell isolation. Confirmation by PCR established that the person had SARS-CoV-2 infection between March and December 2020. Either the mRNA-1273 or the BNT162b2 vaccine was given to participants as two doses. The table came from immunoSEQ multiplex PCR; TCRdb's copy has only in-frame clones and leaves some out. The sample records 15,000 or so clones, about 73% being singletons. Their target antigens are unknown. The source was CD4+ T cells from PBMCs cultured with HCoV-NL63 spike peptides, collected after COVID-19 vaccination. The receptors shown here come from a human donor who had a prior SARS-CoV-2 infection.

J is TRBJ2-1 and V is TRBV6-5; 7 bases line up with TRBD2. V shed 7 bases, J shed 3 bases, and the junction held 6 bases outside the gene matches. CDR1 and CDR2 from the germline V gene are MNHEY and SVGAGI. CDR3 size: 14 residues. CDR3 protein: CASKLANDYNEQFF. The CDR3 nucleotides read TGTGCCAGCAAACTAGCGAATGACTACAATGAGCAGTTCTTC.

The chain joins TRBV2 to TRBJ2-7; TRBD1 aligns across 7 bases. Germline V gene lookup returns CDR1 SNHLY and CDR2 FYNNEI. The CDR3 has 17 amino acids. V gave up 0 bases and J gave up 2 bases; unmatched junction bases: 10. The CDR3 loop is CASSEADPRQGPYEQYF. CDR3 sequence (DNA): TGTGCCAGCAGTGAAGCCGATCCAAGACAGGGCCCCTACGAGCAGTACTTC.

V gene TRBV28 combines with J gene TRBJ2-7; no firm D call. V dropped 3 bases and J dropped 1 base, with 19 bases sitting between them. The CDR3 is made up of 17 amino acids. CDR1 is MDHEN and CDR2 is SYDVKM in the germline V gene. The CDR3 here is CASSFVHTPPQSYEQYF. The CDR3 bases are TGTGCCAGCAGTTTCGTACATACCCCCCCCCAATCCTACGAGCAGTACTTC.

This clone was observed once. The V and J genes are TRBV11-2 and TRBJ2-2, with TRBD1 matching 8 bases. This CDR3 spans 16 amino acids. The trim removed 2 bases at V and 7 bases at J, leaving 9 bases unmatched. The germline CDR1 and CDR2 sequences are SGHAT and FQNNGV. CDR3 amino acids: CASSLWGQGAVGELFF. The CDR3 DNA reads as TGTGCCAGCAGCTTATGGGGGCAGGGGGCGGTCGGGGAGCTGTTTTTT.

J is TRBJ2-2 and V is TRBV4-2; no definite D call. The CDR3 extends over 16 amino acids. Trimming shortened V by 4 bases and J by 0 bases, and 12 bases separated the two germline ends. Germline lookup yields CDR1 LGHNA and CDR2 YNFKEQ. The CDR3 nucleotides read TGTGCCAGCAGCCCCGTCGGACCATCGAACACCGGGGAGCTGTTTTTT. As protein: CASSPVGPSNTGELFF.

This clone came up a few times. V is TRBV2 and J is TRBJ1-6; TRBD1 agrees at 8 bases. V trimming: 7 bases; J trimming: 6 bases; junction bases outside the gene matches: 5. The germline gives CDR1 SNHLY, CDR2 FYNNEI. The CDR3 covers 14 residues. The CDR3 is CASTGTGFNSPLHF. The CDR3 coding sequence is TGTGCCAGCACCGGGACAGGATTTAATTCACCCCTCCACTTT.

The CDR3 spells CASSQEVRLDYNEQFF. As DNA, the CDR3 is TGCGCCAGCAGCCAAGAGGTCCGGTTGGACTACAATGAGCAGTTCTTC. The V call is TRBV4-1, the J call TRBJ2-1; D gene uncertain. This CDR3 spans 16 amino acids. The V end lost 0 bases, the J end lost 3 bases, and 12 bases lay between the germline ends. Germline V lookup: CDR1 MGHRA, CDR2 YSYEKL.

A few counts support this clone. The chain employs TRBV29-1 and TRBJ1-4, with D possibly TRBD1 on 5 matching bases. Trimming took off 4 bases at V and 10 bases at J, with 10 bases between the two ends. The CDR3 loop spans 11 amino acids. Germline values: CDR1 SQVTM, CDR2 ANQGSEA. The CDR3 protein is CSVGLGRKLFF. DNA of the CDR3: TGCAGCGTTGGCCTGGGACGAAAACTGTTTTTT.

V usage is TRBV27 and J usage is TRBJ2-7; TRBD2 aligns across 12 bases. Germline CDR1 MNHEY, CDR2 SMNVEV (reference sequence). V dropped 2 bases and J dropped 4; count of bases not matched to a gene: 6. This CDR3 spans 16 amino acids. CDR3 DNA sequence: TGTGCCAGCAGTTTAACCCCGCTAGCGGGGGGGTACGAGCAGTACTTC. This gives the protein CASSLTPLAGGYEQYF.

The V gene is TRBV5-1, the J gene TRBJ2-1; no reliable D call. CDR3 length equals 19 residues. V was pared by 3 bases and J by 10 bases, with 32 bases between. Germline lookup yields CDR1 SGHRS and CDR2 YFSETQ. The CDR3, as DNA: TGCGCCAGCAGCTACAGCACCCACCTCTCGAACATGCCTACATGGGAGCAGTTCTTC. Residues: CASSYSTHLSNMPTWEQFF. Full variable domain (rest looked up from reference TRBV5-1 and TRBJ2-1): KAGVTQTPRYLIKTRGQQVTLSCSPISGHRSVSWYQQTPGQGLQFLFEYFSETQRNKGNFPGRFSGRQFSNSRSEMNVSTLELGDSALYLCASSYSTHLSNMPTWEQFFGPGTRLTVL.

The rearrangement links TRBV18 to TRBJ1-1, with TRBD1 as a possible D gene (5 bases). The germline V gene encodes CDR1 KGHSH and CDR2 LQKENI. Trimming left V 2 bases short and J 5 bases short, with 9 bases between. CDR3 length: 13 amino acids. CDR3 loop: CASSPMAGTEAFF. The DNA of the CDR3 is TGTGCCAGCTCACCAATGGCAGGGACTGAAGCTTTCTTT.

This clone was picked up one time. The V call is TRBV6-5, the J call TRBJ2-3; D is ambiguous. V shed 2 bases and J shed 2 bases, with 8 bases lying between them. Germline assignment: CDR1 MNHEY and CDR2 SVGAGI. The CDR3 has 14 amino acids. CDR3 in DNA: TGTGCCAGCAGTTACGGGCGGAACACAGATACGCAGTATTTT. It is translated as CASSYGRNTDTQYF.

The J gene is TRBJ1-6, the V gene TRBV30, with a possible D match to TRBD1 (6 bases). This CDR3 spans 14 amino acids. Germline loops: CDR1 GTSNPN, CDR2 SVGIG (reference sequence). V shed 2 bases and J shed 6 bases, with 11 bases lying between them. The chain's CDR3 is CAWSFGTFNSPLHF. The CDR3 bases are TGTGCCTGGAGTTTCGGGACATTTAATTCACCCCTCCACTTT. The entire variable domain, with the rest obtained from reference TRBV30 and TRBJ1-6, is as follows: SQTIHQWPATLVQPVGSPLSLECTVEGTSNPNLYWYRQAAGRGLQLLFYSVGIGQISSEVPQNLSASRPQDRQFILSSKKLLLSDSGFYLCAWSFGTFNSPLHFGNGTRLTVT.

The chain recombines TRBV12-3 or TRBV12-4 with TRBJ2-2; D is undetermined. This CDR3 contains 13 residues. V was trimmed by 3 bases and J by 7 bases, leaving 9 bases between them. Here the CDR3 DNA reads TGTGCCAGCAGTTTGGTCCGATACGGGGAGCTGTTTTTT. The encoded protein is CASSLVRYGELFF.

This chain connects TRBV11-3 to TRBJ2-1, with 8 positions matching TRBD1. V was clipped by 5 bases and J by 3 bases; unmatched bases: 3. Germline lookup yields CDR1 SGHNT and CDR2 YENEEA. The CDR3 is 14 amino acids. CDR3 region: CASSHRGVYNEQFF. CDR3 DNA sequence: TGTGCCAGCAGCCACAGGGGGGTCTACAATGAGCAGTTCTTC.

V and J are TRBV5-1 and TRBJ2-5, with 8 bases identical to TRBD1. Trimming at V came to 7 bases and at J to 2 bases, leaving 7 bases not matched to a gene. From germline, CDR1 is SGHRS and CDR2 YFSETQ. This CDR3 has 14 residues. CDR3 in amino acids: CASRRWTGQETQYF. The CDR3 bases are TGCGCCAGCCGACGATGGACAGGGCAAGAGACCCAGTACTTC.